Presented here are 7 T cell receptor beta chains from one specimen sequenced in a study of shared clonotypes between healthy human individuals (dated by TCRdb to 2018 to 2021). Library method: the immunoSEQ multiplex PCR assay. Entries here come from immuneACCESS through TCRdb and include only in-frame sequences with V and J called. Some clones fail to appear in such tables; in the studies checked, an unresolved V gene covers under half of the shortfall, and the cause of the remainder is unknown. The sample table holds millions of clones, of which more than 80% were seen once. Jointly, the top ten make up 0.11% to 0.15% of the sample. Sequenced material: naive CD4+ T cells sorted from blood. The cell subset or site label, as the study defines it: CD45RA+ positively selected. All receptors derive from a man aged 18 to 29 in good health.

The chain has TRBV28 and TRBJ1-1, with 9 bases matching TRBD1. J was trimmed by 0 bases and V by 8 bases; bases with no gene match: 7. The CDR3 consists of 15 residues. The germline V gene encodes CDR1 MDHEN and CDR2 SYDVKM. CDR3 region: CASRPRDRVNTEAFF. Here the CDR3 DNA reads TGTGCCAGCCGTCCCCGGGACAGGGTGAACACTGAAGCTTTCTTT.

This rearrangement joins TRBV7-6 to TRBJ1-4, with D perhaps TRBD1 (5 bases). The CDR3 is 15 residues long. V gave up 1 base and J gave up 6 bases, with 12 bases separating them. Germline CDR1 SGHVS, CDR2 FNYEAQ. The CDR3, as DNA: TGTGCCAGCAGCTTAGGTGGGGGGGGTTATGAAAAACTGTTTTTT. Its translation: CASSLGGGGYEKLFF.

A note on this clone: Other DNA sequences in the same sample also yield this CDR3. The J gene is TRBJ1-1, the V gene TRBV5-4; D is unclear. CDR1 SGHNT and CDR2 YYREEE come from the germline V gene (reference sequence). Between the trimmed V and J ends, which lost 2 bases and 0 bases, there was a span of 8 bases. This CDR3 is built from 14 residues. CDR3 in amino acids: CASSLGGLNTEAFF. For the CDR3, the DNA is TGTGCCAGCAGCTTAGGCGGCCTGAACACTGAAGCTTTCTTT.

The rearrangement links TRBV4-2 to TRBJ2-1, with D uncertain. The CDR3 runs 16 residues. From germline, CDR1 is LGHNA and CDR2 YNFKEQ. V dropped 4 bases and J dropped 4 bases, with 17 bases sitting between them. The CDR3: CASSLTDAMGYNEQFF. CDR3 nucleotide sequence: TGTGCCAGCAGCCTAACTGACGCGATGGGGTACAATGAGCAGTTCTTC.

J is TRBJ1-2 and V is TRBV25-1, with D possibly TRBD1 on 5 matching bases. The CDR3 sequence is 12 residues long. Germline lookup yields CDR1 MGHDK and CDR2 SYGVNS. The germline V and J ends were trimmed by 7 bases and 1 base, with 7 bases remaining between them. The CDR3 reads CASTGGNYGYTF. The CDR3 coding sequence is TGTGCCAGCACCGGGGGTAACTATGGCTACACCTTC.

This clone has only one observation. The J gene is TRBJ1-4, the V gene TRBV18; D is undetermined. The CDR3 sequence is 17 residues long. Germline lookup yields CDR1 KGHSH and CDR2 LQKENI. V dropped 3 bases and J dropped 0 bases, with 14 bases sitting between them. This CDR3 reads CASSPNPGFATNEKLFF. CDR3 nucleotide sequence: TGTGCCAGCTCACCGAACCCGGGATTTGCAACTAATGAAAAACTGTTTTTT. Using reference TRBV18 and TRBJ1-4 for the parts outside the CDR3, the full variable domain is NAGVMQNPRHLVRRRGQEARLRCSPMKGHSHVYWYRQLPEEGLKFMVYLQKENIIDESGMPKERFSAEFPKEGPSILRIQQVVRGDSAAYFCASSPNPGFATNEKLFFGSGTQLSVL.

This clone was detected only once. This chain links TRBV5-8 with TRBJ2-3; 9 positions agree with TRBD1. V lost 0 bases, J lost 0 bases, and 2 bases stayed unmatched. CDR3 size: 16 residues. The germline CDR1 and CDR2 sequences are SGHTS and YDEGEE. The CDR3 spells CASSLDRGLSTDTQYF. The CDR3, as DNA: TGTGCCAGCAGCTTGGACAGGGGGCTCAGCACAGATACGCAGTATTTT.